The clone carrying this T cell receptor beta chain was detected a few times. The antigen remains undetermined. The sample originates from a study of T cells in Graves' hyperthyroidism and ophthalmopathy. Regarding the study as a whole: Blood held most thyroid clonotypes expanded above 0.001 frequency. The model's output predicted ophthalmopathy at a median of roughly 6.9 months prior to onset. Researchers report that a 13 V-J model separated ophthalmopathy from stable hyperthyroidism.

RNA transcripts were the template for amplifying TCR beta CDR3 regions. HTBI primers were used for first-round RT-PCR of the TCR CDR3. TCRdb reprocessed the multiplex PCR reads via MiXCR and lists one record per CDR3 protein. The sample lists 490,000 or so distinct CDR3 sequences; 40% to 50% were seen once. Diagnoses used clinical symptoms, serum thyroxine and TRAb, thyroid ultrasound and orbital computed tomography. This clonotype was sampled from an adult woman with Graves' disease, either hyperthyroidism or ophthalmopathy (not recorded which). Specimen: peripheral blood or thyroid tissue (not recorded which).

CDR3 protein: CASSELRARQETQYF. CDR3 in DNA: TGTGCCAGCAGTGAACTGAGGGCACGTCAAGAGACCCAGTACTTC. The chain uses TRBV2 and TRBJ2-5; D possibly corresponds to TRBD2 (5 bases). CDR3 size: 15 residues. V gave up 2 bases and J gave up 2 bases, with 12 bases separating them. Germline lookup yields CDR1 SNHLY and CDR2 FYNNEI.